The T cell receptor (beta chain) described here comes from a study of blood T cell dynamics during melanoma immunotherapy. Study overall: Standard first-line treatment here was pembrolizumab or nivolumab plus ipilimumab in metastatic melanoma.

Time point given: pre-treatment baseline. This CDR3 contains 19 residues. Germline V CDR1 and CDR2: SNHLY, FYNNEI. V lost 8 bases and J 0 bases, leaving 28 bases between the germline ends. Method: immunoSEQ multiplex PCR; TCRdb's copy keeps in-frame clones and lacks some. The sample has over 13,000 clones; 85% to 90% are singletons. The TCR comes from a human donor with melanoma. The chain couples TRBV2 to TRBJ1-1; no definite D call. The material sequenced was blood, taken from a patient treated with checkpoint blockade. CDR3 sequence (DNA): TGTGCCAGCTGTCGTATACTTCCGGCCCTCCAAACAATGAACACTGAAGCTTTCTTT. This gives the protein CASCRILPALQTMNTEAFF.